This T cell receptor (beta chain) was retrieved from a study of cytomegalovirus exposure and HLA in healthy donors. Findings and caveats of the study: An analysis that was carried out later associated some 17,000 TCR beta sequences with HLA alleles at 0.05 false discovery rate.

With 60 Vbeta and 13 Jbeta primers, the PCR was carried out. Measured with immunoSEQ multiplex PCR; TCRdb has only the in-frame clones, and not every one. The sample contains some 90,000 clones, roughly 70% of which appear only once. As regards this clone: Its antigen remains unidentified.

Germline-derived CDR1 and CDR2 are MGHRA and YSYEKL. V lost 2 bases and J lost 0, with 14 bases in between. The CDR3 has 17 amino acids. The chain combines TRBV4-1 with TRBJ2-1; tentatively, D is TRBD2 (5 bases). The sequence was collected from a man aged 50 or older in good health and CMV-seronegative. The sample taken for sequencing was PBMCs. CDR3 in DNA: TGCGCCAGCAGCCAAAGCCAAGCGGTGAGCTCCTACAATGAGCAGTTCTTC. Translation: CASSQSQAVSSYNEQFF.